The 24 T cell receptor beta chains below were found in one sample sequenced in a study of T cell repertoires in cytomegalovirus infection (dated by TCRdb to about 2019). The instrument was an Illumina HiSeq 1500. Using fastp trimming at Q25 and MiXCR clonotype assembly, TCRdb reanalyzed the public sequencing data and kept in-frame beta chains. For every CDR3 protein sequence, its rows merge into one entry that carries the most common genes and DNA. Here the sample has 510,000 or so distinct CDR3 sequences; around 27% occur a single time. About 12% of the sample comes from the top ten. The sample comprised PBMCs. These receptors were taken from a human donor in good health (CMV status not recorded). Some clones in this sample may be carry-over from other donors' samples.

This clonotype has more than one count but fewer than ten. V usage is TRBV6-6 and J usage is TRBJ2-6; 8 bases fit TRBD2. Per the germline V gene, CDR1 is MNHNY and CDR2 is SVGAGI (reference sequence). The trim removed 8 bases at V and 0 bases at J, leaving 6 bases unmatched. The length of the CDR3 is 16 residues. The CDR3 nucleotides are TGTGCCAGCCGTAGCGGGACGAGCTCTGGGGCCAACGTCCTGACTTTC. Its translation: CASRSGTSSGANVLTF.

This clonotype was seen a handful of times. The rearrangement joins TRBV12-3 or TRBV12-4 to TRBJ2-2; no definite D call. This CDR3 comprises 14 residues. Trimming removed 3 bases from V and 6 bases from J, with 11 bases in between. CDR3 in DNA: TGTGCCAGCAGTTTTAGTAGTACGGCCGGGGAGCTGTTTTTT. Amino acid sequence: CASSFSSTAGELFF.

This clonotype has only a few counts. V usage is TRBV27 and J usage is TRBJ2-1, with 14 bases aligning to TRBD2. This CDR3 comprises 15 residues. Germline assignment: CDR1 MNHEY and CDR2 SMNVEV (reference sequence). The ends lost 5 bases at V and 9 bases at J; junction bases unmatched: 6. CDR3 sequence: CASSPGTSGRLEQFF. CDR3 DNA: TGTGCCAGCAGTCCAGGGACTAGCGGGAGACTTGAGCAGTTCTTC.

CDR3 protein: CASSLALGAQTETQYF. The CDR3 DNA reads TGTGCCAGCAGTTTAGCGCTGGGCGCCCAGACGGAGACCCAGTACTTC. The chain links TRBV12-3 or TRBV12-4 to TRBJ2-5; D gene uncertain. V gave up 0 bases and J gave up 5 bases, with 16 bases separating them. The CDR3 is made up of 16 amino acids.

The chain combines TRBV20-1 with TRBJ2-3; the D gene is possibly TRBD1 (6 bases). CDR1 and CDR2 from the germline V gene are DFQATT and SNEGSKA (reference sequence). This CDR3 comprises 14 residues. Between the trimmed V and J ends, which lost 6 bases and 6 bases, there was a span of 19 bases. CDR3 coding DNA: TGCAGTGCGCACCAGTGGGAGAGGGGGGATACGCAGTATTTT. As protein: CSAHQWERGDTQYF.

This clonotype has a handful of counts. The chain uses TRBV29-1 and TRBJ1-2; no clear D gene. The CDR3 is 12 amino acids. Germline values: CDR1 SQVTM, CDR2 ANQGSEA. Trimming took off 3 bases at V and 5 bases at J, with 10 bases between the two ends. CDR3 sequence: CSVDPADYGYTF. DNA of the CDR3: TGCAGCGTTGACCCAGCGGATTATGGCTACACCTTC. The full variable domain, its missing parts supplied by reference TRBV29-1 and TRBJ1-2, is SAVISQKPSRDICQRGTSLTIQCQVDSQVTMMFWYRQQPGQSLTLIATANQGSEATYESGFVIDKFPISRPNLTFSTLTVSNMSPEDSSIYLCSVDPADYGYTFGSGTRLTVV.

This chain connects TRBV12-3 or TRBV12-4 to TRBJ2-3; 7 bases are a match to TRBD1. The V gene end was trimmed by 6 bases and the J gene end by 2 bases; junction bases not matched to a gene: 5. The CDR3 is 14 amino acids. The CDR3 here is CASRLTGFTDTQYF. The CDR3 DNA follows: TGTGCCAGCAGGCTGACAGGGTTCACAGATACGCAGTATTTT.

V gene TRBV6-2 or TRBV6-3 combines with J gene TRBJ2-6; D gene ambiguous. CDR1 is MNHEY and CDR2 is SVGEGT in the germline V gene. V lost 6 bases, J lost 0 bases, and 6 bases lay in between. There are 14 residues in the CDR3. The CDR3 DNA follows: TGTGCCAGCAGCACCAACTCTGGGGCCAACGTCCTGACTTTC. Translation gives CASSTNSGANVLTF.

This clonotype was detected many times. V usage is TRBV7-2 and J usage is TRBJ2-5; D remains unclear. V shed 1 base and J shed 2 bases, with 8 bases lying between them. The CDR3 sequence is 14 residues long. Per germline, CDR1 SGHTA and CDR2 FQGNSA. CDR3 residues: CASSLEFLQETQYF. CDR3 nucleotide sequence: TGTGCCAGCAGCTTAGAGTTTCTACAAGAGACCCAGTACTTC.

The CDR3 loop is CASSWTSRSYEQYV. In nucleotides, the CDR3 is TGTGCCAGCAGCTGGACTAGCCGGTCCTACGAGCAGTACGTC. The chain is built from TRBV11-3 and TRBJ2-7; TRBD2 aligns across 8 bases. The CDR3 has 14 amino acids. Looked up from germline, CDR1 is SGHNT and CDR2 is YENEEA. V shed 4 bases, J shed 1 base, and the junction held 3 bases outside the gene matches.

The chain joins TRBV6-6 to TRBJ2-7; 9 nucleotides match TRBD2. The CDR3 consists of 19 residues. The germline gives CDR1 MNHNY, CDR2 SVGAGI (reference sequence). The CDR3 sequence: CARSYDFVRLAEPSYEQYV. CDR3 nucleotide sequence: TGTGCCAGAAGTTACGATTTTGTGAGACTAGCGGAACCATCCTACGAGCAGTACGTC.

The sample holds a few counts of this clonotype. This chain uses TRBV4-2 with TRBJ2-1; 9 bases are shared with TRBD2. V dropped 4 bases and J dropped 9; count of bases not matched to a gene: 16. The CDR3 length is 17 residues. Germline V gene sequence: CDR1 LGHNA, CDR2 YNFKEQ. CDR3 sequence reads: CASSPVGRDSGRGEQFF. The CDR3 region has the DNA TGTGCCAGCAGCCCGGTGGGCAGGGATAGCGGGAGAGGTGAGCAGTTCTTC.

The chain has TRBV4-1 and TRBJ1-1; maybe TRBD1 (6 bases). The CDR3 is 13 residues long. The V gene's germline CDR1 is MGHRA and CDR2 YSYEKL. V dropped 0 bases and J dropped 7 bases, with 9 bases sitting between them. In DNA, the CDR3 is TGCGCCAGCAGCCAAGACGGGGGCAGTGAAGCTTTCTTT. This encodes CASSQDGGSEAFF.

This clonotype has just a few counts. The chain is built from TRBV4-1 and TRBJ2-1, with TRBD2 matching 8 bases. The germline V gene encodes CDR1 MGHRA and CDR2 YSYEKL. This CDR3 is built from 15 residues. J was trimmed by 6 bases and V by 4 bases; bases with no gene match: 8. In nucleotides, the CDR3 is TGCGCCAGCAGCCTCGCCGGGAGGGCGGGCAATGAGCAGTTCTTC. Encoded protein: CASSLAGRAGNEQFF.

There are many counts of this clonotype. V usage is TRBV7-9 and J usage is TRBJ1-4, with 9 bases that match TRBD1. J gave up 8 bases and V 3 bases, and 4 bases lay outside the gene matches. CDR1 SEHNR and CDR2 FQNEAQ come from the germline V gene (reference sequence). This CDR3 has 14 amino acids. The CDR3 coding sequence is TGTGCCAGCAGCTTTGCGACAGGGGGAGAAAAACTGTTTTTT. Protein product: CASSFATGGEKLFF.

This chain uses TRBV5-4 with TRBJ2-1, with D tentatively TRBD1 or TRBD2 (6 bases each). The CDR3 extends over 16 amino acids. Germline assignment: CDR1 SGHNT and CDR2 YYREEE (reference sequence). V shed 0 bases and J shed 8 bases, with 18 bases lying between them. CDR3 coding DNA: TGTGCCAGCAGCTTGGCGGGAAGGGGGGTGGGGGATGAGCAGTTCTTC. Translation: CASSLAGRGVGDEQFF.

This clonotype occurred a few times. CDR3 nucleotides: TGTGCCAGCAGCCACATGACAGGGGTGAACACTGAAGCTTTCTTT. This gives the protein CASSHMTGVNTEAFF. V gene TRBV7-9 combines with J gene TRBJ1-1; 8 positions agree with TRBD1. This CDR3 comprises 15 residues. In germline, CDR1 is SEHNR, CDR2 FQNEAQ (reference sequence). V lost 5 bases to trimming and J lost 0 bases; unmatched junction nucleotides: 5.

Many counts were recorded for this clonotype. The chain employs TRBV7-2 and TRBJ1-2, with no clear D. V lost 3 bases, J lost 6 bases, and 11 bases lay in between. The CDR3 consists of 13 residues. Germline assignment: CDR1 SGHTA and CDR2 FQGNSA. CDR3 coding DNA: TGTGCCAGCAGCTTCCGGTTGTGGGATGGCTACACCTTC. This gives the protein CASSFRLWDGYTF.

The gene calls are TRBV19 and TRBJ2-3; D is possibly TRBD2 (6 bases). This CDR3 contains 15 residues. The germline CDR1 and CDR2 sequences are LNHDA and SQIVND (reference sequence). V lost 3 bases and J lost 1, with 11 bases in between. CDR3 loop: CASSIGVAGTDTQYF. The CDR3 bases are TGTGCCAGTAGTATTGGAGTAGCGGGCACAGATACGCAGTATTTT. The full variable domain, completed using reference TRBV19 and TRBJ2-3, is DGGITQSPKYLFRKEGQNVTLSCEQNLNHDAMYWYRQDPGQGLRLIYYSQIVNDFQKGDIAEGYSVSREKKESFPLTVTSAQKNPTAFYLCASSIGVAGTDTQYFGPGTRLTVL.

The chain carries TRBV13 and TRBJ2-5; possibly TRBD2 for D (5 bases). The CDR3 sequence is 16 residues long. Per germline, CDR1 PRHDT and CDR2 FYEKMQ (reference sequence). Trimming shortened V by 5 bases and J by 4 bases, and 20 bases separated the two germline ends. The CDR3 here is CASSPNLVGRGETQYF. The CDR3 nucleotides are TGTGCCAGCAGCCCCAACCTGGTGGGGAGAGGAGAGACCCAGTACTTC.

The rearrangement joins TRBV12-3 or TRBV12-4 to TRBJ2-1; 9 nucleotides line up with TRBD2. V trimming: 2 bases; J trimming: 6 bases; junction bases outside the gene matches: 14. The CDR3 is 18 residues long. The CDR3 DNA sequence: TGTGCCAGCAGTTTAATCGCTAGCGGGACCCGCCGTCCCAATGAGCAGTTCTTC. It is translated as CASSLIASGTRRPNEQFF.

This chain connects TRBV10-3 to TRBJ2-1, with 15 bases lining up with TRBD2. Trimming took 6 bases from V and 6 from J; bases not matched to a gene: 6. The CDR3 spans 16 residues. Germline values: CDR1 ENHRY, CDR2 SYGVKD. CDR3 amino acids: CAIRDGTSGRLNEQFF. The CDR3 coding sequence is TGTGCCATCAGGGACGGGACTAGCGGGAGGCTCAATGAGCAGTTCTTC.

This clonotype was observed a handful of times. The genes are TRBV4-2 and TRBJ2-5; 10 bases match TRBD2. J lost 5 bases, V lost 0 bases, and 0 bases had no gene match. CDR1 is LGHNA and CDR2 is YNFKEQ in the germline V gene. This CDR3 is built from 14 residues. CDR3 amino acids: CASSQETSGETQYF. Here the CDR3 DNA reads TGTGCCAGCAGCCAAGAGACTAGCGGGGAGACCCAGTACTTC.

This clonotype was seen a handful of times. The chain joins TRBV6-1 to TRBJ1-5; 10 bases agree with TRBD1. Germline CDR1 and CDR2: MNHNS and SASEGT. The CDR3 has 13 amino acids. The ends lost 10 bases at V and 8 bases at J; junction bases unmatched: 8. The DNA for the CDR3 is TGTGCCACCAACCCGGGACAGGGGAAGCCCCAGCATTTT. It yields the protein CATNPGQGKPQHF.